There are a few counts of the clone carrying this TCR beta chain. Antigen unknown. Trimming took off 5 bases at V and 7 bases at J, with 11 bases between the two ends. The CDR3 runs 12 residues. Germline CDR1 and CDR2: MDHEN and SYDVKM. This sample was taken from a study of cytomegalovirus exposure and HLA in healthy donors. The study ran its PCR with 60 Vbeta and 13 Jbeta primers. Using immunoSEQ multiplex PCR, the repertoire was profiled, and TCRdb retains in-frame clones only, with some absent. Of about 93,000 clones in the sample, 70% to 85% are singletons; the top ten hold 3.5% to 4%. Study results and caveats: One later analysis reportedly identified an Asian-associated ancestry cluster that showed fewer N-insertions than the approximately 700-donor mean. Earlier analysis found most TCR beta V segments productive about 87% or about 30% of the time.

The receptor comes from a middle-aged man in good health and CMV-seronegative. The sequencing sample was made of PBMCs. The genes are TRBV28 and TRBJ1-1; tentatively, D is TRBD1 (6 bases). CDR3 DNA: TGTGCCAGCAGTCCCATGGACAGTGAAGCTTTCTTT. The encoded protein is CASSPMDSEAFF.